The clone carrying this T cell receptor (beta chain) ranks as medium-sized. The antigen is unknown. Germline CDR1 and CDR2: LGHDT and YNNKEL (reference sequence). V lost 2 bases to trimming and J lost 2 bases, with 12 bases between them. The CDR3 consists of 15 residues. Study-level results: Tumor Tregs overlapped most with tumor, then blood, naive CD4+ cells.

CD25-based Treg depletion was applied to purified naive CD4+ T cells. TCRdb ran MiXCR on the 5' RACE reads and lists one entry per CDR3 protein. The table includes about 60,000 distinct CDR3 sequences, just under 30% detected once. The sequence was collected from a female donor with breast cancer. Input material: tumor-infiltrating naive CD4+ T cells sorted from the breast tumor. The subset: naive CD4+ T cells, CD4+CD45RA+CD25-. The gene calls are TRBV3-1 and TRBJ1-2, with unresolved D. The CDR3 protein is CASSQRQPVNYGYTF. CDR3 DNA sequence: TGTGCCAGCAGCCAACGGCAGCCAGTGAACTATGGCTACACCTTC.